The 27 T cell receptor beta chains below come from one sample, sequenced in a study of radiation and T cells in renal cell carcinoma. Noted time point: baseline pretreatment blood. This sample's treatment: 15 Gy SBRT to primary tumor, nephrectomy 4 weeks later. Libraries were prepared by immunoSEQ multiplex PCR; TCRdb keeps only in-frame clonotypes and omits some of them. The sample lists around 94,000 clones, about 86% occurring once. Specimen: blood, collected from a patient whose treatment included radiotherapy and nephrectomy. The receptors come from a man in his fifties with renal cell carcinoma.

The V call is TRBV5-5, the J call TRBJ1-6; possible D gene TRBD1, 5 bases. The V gene's germline CDR1 is SGHKS and CDR2 YYEKEE (reference sequence). The CDR3 extends over 15 amino acids. V was clipped by 0 bases and J by 13 bases, with 17 bases between them. The CDR3 reads CASSLVLWGDRPLHF. CDR3 in DNA: TGTGCCAGCAGCTTGGTCCTGTGGGGGGACCGGCCCCTCCACTTT. Full variable domain (outside the CDR3, taken from reference TRBV5-5 and TRBJ1-6): DAGVTQSPTHLIKTRGQQVTLRCSPISGHKSVSWYQQVLGQGPQFIFQYYEKEERGRGNFPDRFSARQFPNYSSELNVNALLLGDSALYLCASSLVLWGDRPLHFGNGTRLTVT.

The V call is TRBV30, the J call TRBJ2-1; D call uncertain. Germline V gene sequence: CDR1 GTSNPN, CDR2 SVGIG (reference sequence). The CDR3 consists of 11 residues. V was cut by 3 bases and J by 2 bases, with 2 bases left in between. CDR3 in DNA: TGTGCCTGGAGGACCTACAATGAGCAGTTCTTC. As protein: CAWRTYNEQFF.

This clone was recorded only once. The chain combines TRBV10-3 with TRBJ2-3, with TRBD2 matching 8 bases. The germline V gene has CDR1 ENHRY and CDR2 SYGVKD. CDR3 size: 14 residues. V lost 2 bases to trimming and J lost 5 bases; unmatched junction nucleotides: 3. CDR3 in amino acids: CAISERLAQDTQYF. The CDR3 DNA reads as TGTGCCATCAGTGAGAGACTAGCGCAAGATACGCAGTATTTT.

This rearrangement joins TRBV6-4 to TRBJ2-7; D is unclear. V was cut by 6 bases and J by 3 bases, with 12 bases left in between. The CDR3 consists of 13 residues. The germline gives CDR1 MRHNA, CDR2 SNTAGT. The DNA of the CDR3 is TGTGCCAGCAGCTACCCCTCGGGCTACGAGCAGTACTTC. It encodes CASSYPSGYEQYF.

The chain links TRBV28 to TRBJ1-1; unclear D gene. V shed 5 bases and J shed 0 bases, with 16 bases lying between them. The CDR3 is 16 amino acids. Germline lookup yields CDR1 MDHEN and CDR2 SYDVKM. The CDR3 reads CASSPDPLGMNTEAFF. In nucleotides, the CDR3 is TGTGCCAGCAGTCCCGATCCTTTGGGTATGAACACTGAAGCTTTCTTT.

The chain recombines TRBV5-1 with TRBJ2-2; D not certain. Trimming took off 0 bases at V and 5 bases at J, with 8 bases between the two ends. The CDR3 is 14 residues long. The germline CDR1 and CDR2 sequences are SGHRS and YFSETQ. In DNA, the CDR3 is TGCGCCAGCAGCTTGGAGACGGAAACCGGGGAGCTGTTTTTT. This encodes CASSLETETGELFF.

The chain joins TRBV27 to TRBJ2-1; D unclear. V was trimmed by 0 bases and J by 7 bases, leaving 4 bases between them. CDR1 and CDR2 from the germline V gene are MNHEY and SMNVEV (reference sequence). There are 12 residues in the CDR3. The CDR3 protein is CASSLSGNEQFF. The DNA of the CDR3 is TGTGCCAGCAGTTTATCGGGGAATGAGCAGTTCTTC.

Regarding this clone: Other DNA sequences in the same sample also yield this CDR3. The chain is built from TRBV2 and TRBJ1-2; 9 nucleotides agree with TRBD1. This CDR3 contains 14 residues. The V segment lost 6 bases and the J segment 3 bases; nucleotides outside the gene matches: 5. Germline CDR1 and CDR2: SNHLY and FYNNEI. CDR3 residues: CASSEQGADYGYTF. Here the CDR3 DNA reads TGTGCCAGCAGCGAACAGGGGGCCGACTATGGCTACACCTTC. The full variable domain, in which reference TRBV2 and TRBJ1-2 provide the parts outside the CDR3, is EPEVTQTPSHQVTQMGQEVILRCVPISNHLYFYWYRQILGQKVEFLVSFYNNEISEKSEIFDDQFSVERPDGSNFTLKIRSTKLEDSAMYFCASSEQGADYGYTFGSGTRLTVV.

This clone was detected only once. V and J are TRBV10-3 and TRBJ2-5, with a tentative D call TRBD1 (6 bases). CDR1 ENHRY and CDR2 SYGVKD come from the germline V gene. The V end lost 5 bases, the J end lost 2 bases, and 12 bases lay between the germline ends. This CDR3 has 14 residues. CDR3 bases: TGTGCCATCAGTCGGGACATGAATCAAGAGACCCAGTACTTC. Amino acids: CAISRDMNQETQYF.

V is TRBV11-2 and J is TRBJ1-1, with a tentative D call TRBD1 (5 bases). From germline, CDR1 is SGHAT and CDR2 FQNNGV. V lost 7 bases, J lost 4 bases, and 22 bases lay in between. CDR3 length: 16 amino acids. The CDR3 spells CASTPEGRGGFTEAFF. The CDR3 region has the DNA TGTGCCAGCACCCCCGAGGGGCGCGGGGGATTCACTGAAGCTTTCTTT. The variable domain in full, with the rest retrieved from reference TRBV11-2 and TRBJ1-1, is EAGVAQSPRYKIIEKRQSVAFWCNPISGHATLYWYQQILGQGPKLLIQFQNNGVVDDSQLPKDRFSAERLKGVDSTLKIQPAKLEDSAVYLCASTPEGRGGFTEAFFGQGTRLTVV.

The chain employs TRBV6-5 and TRBJ1-1; D is ambiguous. Between the trimmed V and J ends, which lost 2 bases and 2 bases, there was a span of 12 bases. The CDR3 has 15 residues. The germline V gene has CDR1 MNHEY and CDR2 SVGAGI. Here the CDR3 reads CASSYGERYNTEAFF. The CDR3 nucleotides are TGTGCCAGCAGTTACGGTGAACGGTATAACACTGAAGCTTTCTTT.

The chain joins TRBV7-2 to TRBJ1-4; TRBD1 matches at 7 bases. This CDR3 has 15 residues. Trimming removed 1 base from V and 5 bases from J; junction bases left unmatched: 4. Germline-derived CDR1 and CDR2 are SGHTA and FQGNSA. CDR3 sequence (DNA): TGTGCCAGCAGCTTAGGGGACAGAAAAAATGAAAAACTGTTTTTT. The encoded protein is CASSLGDRKNEKLFF.

The chain combines TRBV5-1 with TRBJ1-1; no clear D gene. The V end lost 5 bases, the J end lost 1 base, and 6 bases lay between the germline ends. The CDR3 extends over 12 amino acids. Germline V gives CDR1 SGHRS, CDR2 YFSETQ. The CDR3 DNA sequence: TGCGCCAGCAGTAAGGAGAACACTGAAGCTTTCTTT. This translates into CASSKENTEAFF.

The V gene is TRBV6-5, the J gene TRBJ1-5; TRBD1 is a possible D gene (6 bases). This CDR3 spans 16 amino acids. Germline CDR1 is MNHEY and CDR2 is SVGAGI. The V and J ends lost 2 bases and 4 bases respectively, with 15 bases between them. The CDR3 DNA reads TGTGCCAGCAGTTACGTGCCCCCCCAGGGGAATCAGCCCCAGCATTTT. Encoded protein: CASSYVPPQGNQPQHF.

The chain links TRBV27 to TRBJ2-1; no reliable D call. This CDR3 comprises 15 residues. V shed 3 bases and J shed 0 bases, with 9 bases lying between them. Germline V gives CDR1 MNHEY, CDR2 SMNVEV (reference sequence). The CDR3 DNA reads TGTGCCAGCAGTTTTAAGGACGCCTCCTACAATGAGCAGTTCTTC. The encoded protein is CASSFKDASYNEQFF.

V and J are TRBV28 and TRBJ1-2; TRBD1 agrees at 7 bases. The V segment lost 10 bases and the J segment 6 bases; nucleotides outside the gene matches: 11. Germline CDR1 reads MDHEN; CDR2 reads SYDVKM. This CDR3 has 13 residues. In nucleotides, the CDR3 is TGTGCCATCAAGGGGGACAGTACCCATGGCTACACCTTC. It translates to CAIKGDSTHGYTF.

Comment on this clone: Compared with germline, one end of the junction differs, possibly owing to a read error. V usage is TRBV19 and J usage is TRBJ2-1, with TRBD2 matching 13 bases. There are 16 residues in the CDR3. CDR1 and CDR2 from the germline V gene are LNHDA and SQIVND (reference sequence). The CDR3, as DNA: TGTGCCAGTAGCTGGACTAGCGGGAGATCCTACAATCAGCAGTTCTTC. Protein product: CASSWTSGRSYNQQFF.

The chain is built from TRBV9 and TRBJ2-7, with D tentatively TRBD2 (5 bases). Trimming removed 0 bases from V and 1 base from J, with 8 bases in between. The CDR3 runs to 14 residues. The germline gives CDR1 SGDLS, CDR2 YYNGEE. The chain's CDR3 is CASSVAEGSYEQYF. Here the CDR3 DNA reads TGTGCCAGCAGCGTAGCTGAGGGATCCTACGAGCAGTACTTC. The full variable domain, in which reference TRBV9 and TRBJ2-7 provide the parts outside the CDR3, is DSGVTQTPKHLITATGQRVTLRCSPRSGDLSVYWYQQSLDQGLQFLIQYYNGEERAKGNILERFSAQQFPDLHSELNLSSLELGDSALYFCASSVAEGSYEQYFGPGTRLTVT.

This sequence joins TRBV5-1 and TRBJ2-7, with 7 bases matching TRBD1. CDR3 length: 14 residues. The germline CDR1 and CDR2 sequences are SGHRS and YFSETQ. V lost 4 bases to trimming and J lost 3 bases; unmatched junction nucleotides: 7. The CDR3 loop reads CASSPRTGGYEQYF. The CDR3 DNA is TGCGCCAGCAGCCCCAGGACAGGTGGCTACGAGCAGTACTTC.

This chain links TRBV21-1 with TRBJ2-7; the table gives TRBD2 as D, unverified against the DNA. TRBV21-1 is a known pseudogene. The CDR3 is 19 amino acids. CDR3 nucleotides: TGTGCCAGCAGCCCCACCATGTGGCTAGCGGGGGAGCGCTGTCACGAGCAGTACTTC. This translates into CASSPTMWLAGERCHEQYF.

This clone was detected only a few times. The genes are TRBV29-1 and TRBJ1-2; the D is unclear. Germline CDR1 and CDR2: SQVTM and ANQGSEA. This CDR3 has 12 residues. V lost 4 bases and J lost 7, with 13 bases in between. The CDR3 loop reads CSVAVGIGGYTF. CDR3 in DNA: TGCAGCGTTGCGGTGGGCATCGGTGGCTACACCTTC. Combining the CDR3 with reference TRBV29-1 and TRBJ1-2 gives the whole variable domain SAVISQKPSRDICQRGTSLTIQCQVDSQVTMMFWYRQQPGQSLTLIATANQGSEATYESGFVIDKFPISRPNLTFSTLTVSNMSPEDSSIYLCSVAVGIGGYTFGSGTRLTVV.

The V call is TRBV11-2, the J call TRBJ1-5; D is unclear. This CDR3 contains 15 residues. The V gene lost 3 bases and the J gene lost 0 bases, with 9 bases spanning the gap. From germline, CDR1 is SGHAT and CDR2 FQNNGV. As DNA, the CDR3 is TGTGCCAGCAGCTTCAATTCGGATAGCAATCAGCCCCAGCATTTT. It specifies CASSFNSDSNQPQHF.

The J gene is TRBJ1-5, the V gene TRBV19, with 9 nucleotides matching TRBD1. The J segment lost 3 bases and the V segment lost 6 bases, leaving 6 bases of the junction unmatched. The V gene's germline CDR1 is LNHDA and CDR2 SQIVND (reference sequence). The CDR3 runs to 15 residues. Here the CDR3 reads CASSPTGGFNQPQHF. DNA for the CDR3: TGTGCCAGTAGCCCAACAGGGGGCTTCAATCAGCCCCAGCATTTT.

The CDR3 reads CASSRPDSNQPQHF. In DNA form, the CDR3 reads TGTGCCAGCAGCCGGCCGGATAGCAATCAGCCCCAGCATTTT. The chain carries TRBV7-2 and TRBJ1-5; D ambiguous. V was shortened by 5 bases and J by 0 bases, with 8 bases between the two germline ends. This CDR3 contains 14 residues. Germline CDR1 reads SGHTA; CDR2 reads FQGNSA.

This clone showed up just once. This chain uses TRBV29-1 with TRBJ2-7, with unresolved D. With 7 bases removed from V and 0 bases from J, the gap between germline ends came to 10 bases. CDR3 length equals 12 residues. CDR1 and CDR2 from the germline V gene are SQVTM and ANQGSEA. DNA for the CDR3: TGCAGCGGGCAGACACACTCCTACGAGCAGTACTTC. Protein: CSGQTHSYEQYF.

As DNA, the CDR3 is TGTGCCAGCAGCCCGCGGACAGGGGGCGAAAACACCATATATTTT. It yields the protein CASSPRTGGENTIYF. The chain employs TRBV7-2 and TRBJ1-3, with 11 nucleotides matching TRBD1. The CDR3 covers 15 residues. From germline, CDR1 is SGHTA and CDR2 FQGNSA. V lost 5 bases, J lost 6 bases, and 6 bases stayed unmatched.

The chain combines TRBV5-5 with TRBJ2-7, with D uncertain. The germline V gene encodes CDR1 SGHKS and CDR2 YYEKEE (reference sequence). The CDR3 is made up of 14 amino acids. Trimming pared 1 base from V and 2 bases from J, leaving 10 bases between. The CDR3 protein is CASSLNGVAYEQYF. DNA of the CDR3: TGTGCCAGCAGCTTGAACGGTGTTGCCTACGAGCAGTACTTC.